A selection of T cell receptor beta chains follows, all from one sample in a study of type 1 regulatory T cells. One entry per CDR3 protein results from TCRdb running MiXCR on the reads. The data show about 62,000 distinct CDR3 sequences, with approximately 67% seen just once and about 2% held by the top ten. These TCRs' antigens remain unknown. Source material: cultured non-Tr1 T cells, either the whole culture or a sorted T cell fraction (not recorded which). The receptors were sampled from a human donor in good health. Each CDR3 is given with its conserved first and last residue. The D gene is left open where the match is weak. Clone size appears in some rows only: once, few, many, or a class for an expanded clone.

j_call d_call clone_size v_call cdr3_aa cdr3_nt
TRBJ2-3 . . TRBV27 CASSPSRLTDTQYF TGTGCCAGCAGTCCCTCCCGACTGACAGATACGCAGTATTTT
TRBJ1-3 . . TRBV12-3/TRBV12-4 CASSGGMTGNTIYF TGTGCCAGCAGTGGGGGCATGACTGGAAACACCATATATTTT
TRBJ2-2 . . TRBV7-9 CASSPRQITGELFF TGTGCCAGCAGCCCAAGACAGATCACCGGGGAGCTGTTTTTT
TRBJ2-4 TRBD2 once TRBV11-2 CASSRSGENIQYF TGTGCCAGCAGCCGTAGCGGGGAAAACATTCAGTACTTC
TRBJ2-5 TRBD2 . TRBV19 CASSMDGLAGLETQYF TGTGCCAGTAGTATGGATGGCCTAGCGGGACTGGAGACCCAGTACTTC
TRBJ2-7 . . TRBV5-1 CASSLDFGGKFNEQYF TGCGCCAGCAGCTTGGATTTCGGGGGCAAATTCAACGAGCAGTACTTC
TRBJ2-3 . . TRBV6-2/TRBV6-3 CASSIRQITDTQYF TGTGCCAGCAGTATCCGGCAAATCACAGATACGCAGTATTTT
TRBJ2-3 . . TRBV20-1 CSAPLGGTDTQYF TGCAGTGCCCCGCTGGGCGGCACAGATACGCAGTATTTT
TRBJ2-1 TRBD2 few TRBV20-1 CSAAPSGSYNEQFF TGCAGTGCTGCCCCTAGCGGGAGCTACAATGAGCAGTTCTTC
TRBJ2-1 . . TRBV5-1 CASSLGSWSSYNEQFF TGCGCCAGCAGCTTGGGTAGCTGGAGCTCCTACAATGAGCAGTTCTTC
TRBJ2-5 TRBD2 . TRBV20-1 CSALLGLAGVAPETQYF TGCAGTGCCCTCCTTGGACTAGCGGGCGTAGCCCCCGAGACCCAGTACTTC
TRBJ1-6 TRBD1 few TRBV7-2 CASSPGGQGVSPLHF TGTGCCAGCAGCCCCGGGGGACAGGGGGTTTCACCCCTCCACTTT
TRBJ1-5 . . TRBV20-1 CSAREAGNQPQHF TGCAGTGCTAGAGAGGCAGGGAATCAGCCCCAGCATTTT
TRBJ1-2 . once TRBV7-9 CASSPGQKLSYGYTF TGTGCCAGCAGCCCTGGACAGAAACTTTCCTATGGCTACACCTTC
TRBJ1-1 . . TRBV6-1 CASRGGSTEAFF TGTGCCAGCAGGGGGGGTTCGACTGAAGCTTTCTTT
TRBJ2-3 . . TRBV3-1 CASSQGPPGTQYF TGTGCCAGCAGCCAAGGGCCTCCCGGTACGCAGTATTTT
TRBJ2-1 TRBD2 . TRBV7-2 CASSPGGSGKGEQFF TGTGCCAGCAGCCCCGGCGGTAGCGGGAAGGGTGAGCAGTTCTTC
TRBJ2-5 TRBD1 few TRBV20-1 CSVRDKGGFKKYQETQYF TGCAGTGTCCGGGATAAAGGGGGCTTTAAAAAGTACCAAGAGACCCAGTACTTC
TRBJ2-7 TRBD2 few TRBV5-1 CASSLLAGESYEQYF TGCGCCAGCAGCTTACTAGCGGGAGAGTCCTACGAGCAGTACTTC
TRBJ2-4 TRBD2 . TRBV2 CASSDLTLAGGVLDKNIQYF TGTGCCAGCAGTGATTTGACGCTAGCGGGAGGCGTTTTAGACAAAAACATTCAGTACTTC
TRBJ2-7 TRBD2 few TRBV20-1 CSASGAGALVEQYF TGCAGTGCCAGTGGAGCGGGGGCACTGGTCGAGCAGTACTTC
TRBJ2-1 TRBD2 . TRBV6-2/TRBV6-3 CASIPSAGESYNEQFF TGTGCCAGCATCCCCTCAGCGGGAGAGTCCTACAATGAGCAGTTCTTC
TRBJ2-4 . medium-sized TRBV20-1 CSARGGTLGNIQYF TGCAGTGCTAGAGGAGGAACATTGGGAAACATTCAGTACTTC
TRBJ2-7 . once TRBV7-9 CASSFSAVNEQYF TGTGCCAGCAGCTTTTCCGCCGTCAACGAGCAGTACTTC
TRBJ2-7 TRBD2 . TRBV11-2 CASSLALGGSWEQYF TGTGCCAGCAGCTTAGCCCTTGGCGGGAGCTGGGAGCAGTACTTC
TRBJ2-1 TRBD2 . TRBV7-3 CASSPSSGSQVEQFF TGTGCCAGCAGCCCATCTAGCGGGAGCCAGGTTGAGCAGTTCTTC
TRBJ2-2 . . TRBV28 CASSSPPVSFGELFF TGTGCCAGCAGTTCCCCCCCAGTGAGCTTTGGGGAGCTGTTTTTT